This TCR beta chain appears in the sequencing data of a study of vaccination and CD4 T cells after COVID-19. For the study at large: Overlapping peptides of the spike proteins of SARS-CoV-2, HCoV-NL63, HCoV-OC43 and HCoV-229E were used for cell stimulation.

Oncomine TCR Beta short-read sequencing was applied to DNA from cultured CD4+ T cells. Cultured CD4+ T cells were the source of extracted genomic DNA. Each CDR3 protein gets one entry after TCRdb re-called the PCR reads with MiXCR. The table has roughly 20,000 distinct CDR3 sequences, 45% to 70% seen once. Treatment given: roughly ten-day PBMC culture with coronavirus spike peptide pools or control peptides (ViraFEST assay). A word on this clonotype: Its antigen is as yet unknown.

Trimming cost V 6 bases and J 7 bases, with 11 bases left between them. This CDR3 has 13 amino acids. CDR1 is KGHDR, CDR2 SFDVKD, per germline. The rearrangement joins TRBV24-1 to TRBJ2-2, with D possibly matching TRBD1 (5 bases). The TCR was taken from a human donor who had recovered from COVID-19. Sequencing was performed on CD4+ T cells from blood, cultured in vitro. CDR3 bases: TGTGCCACCAGTTCGCAGGGTGGCGGGGAGCTGTTTTTT. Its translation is CATSSQGGGELFF.